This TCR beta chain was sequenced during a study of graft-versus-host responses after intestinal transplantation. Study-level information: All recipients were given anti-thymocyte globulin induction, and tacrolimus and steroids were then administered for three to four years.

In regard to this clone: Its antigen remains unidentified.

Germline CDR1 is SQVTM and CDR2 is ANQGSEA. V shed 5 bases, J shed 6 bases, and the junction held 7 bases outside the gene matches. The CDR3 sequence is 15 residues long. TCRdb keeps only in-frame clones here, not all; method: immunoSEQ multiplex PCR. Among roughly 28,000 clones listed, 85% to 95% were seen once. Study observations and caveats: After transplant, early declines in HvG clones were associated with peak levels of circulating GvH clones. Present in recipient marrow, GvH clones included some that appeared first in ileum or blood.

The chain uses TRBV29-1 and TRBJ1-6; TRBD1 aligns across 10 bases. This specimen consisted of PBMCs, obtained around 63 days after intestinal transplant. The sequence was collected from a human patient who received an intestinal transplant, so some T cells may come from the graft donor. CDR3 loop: CSVRDRGGVNSPLHF. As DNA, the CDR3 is TGCAGCGTTCGGGACAGGGGTGGTGTTAATTCACCCCTCCACTTT.